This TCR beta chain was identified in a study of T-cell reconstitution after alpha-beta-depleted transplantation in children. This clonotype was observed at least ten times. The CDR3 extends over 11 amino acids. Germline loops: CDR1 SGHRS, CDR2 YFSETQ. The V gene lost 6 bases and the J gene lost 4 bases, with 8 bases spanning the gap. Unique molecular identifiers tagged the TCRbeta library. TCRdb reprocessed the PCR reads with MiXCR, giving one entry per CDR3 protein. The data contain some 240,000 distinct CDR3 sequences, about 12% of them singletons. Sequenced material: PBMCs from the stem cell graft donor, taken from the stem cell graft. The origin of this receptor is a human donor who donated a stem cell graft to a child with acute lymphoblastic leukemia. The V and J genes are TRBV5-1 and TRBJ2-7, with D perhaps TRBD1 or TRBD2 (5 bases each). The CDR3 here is CASNGGYEQYF. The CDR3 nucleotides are TGCGCCAGCAATGGGGGATACGAGCAGTACTTC.